These T cell receptor beta chains were read from a single sample in a study of blood T cell repertoires in COVID-19. Using immunoSEQ multiplex PCR, the repertoire was profiled, and TCRdb retains in-frame clones only, with some absent. The data show some 150,000 clones, roughly 85% seen once. Sequenced material: peripheral blood. These receptors were taken from a woman between 55 and 75 years old with COVID-19, enrolled during active disease. CDR3s include the opening cysteine and the closing phenylalanine or tryptophan. D genes are given only for firm matches. The listing skips clone size in some rows; elsewhere it reads once, few, many or a size class.

>TRBJ2-1|-|TRBV7-3|TRBD2
TGTGCCAGCAGCTGGGAGACTAGCGGGGGGGTAGGTGAGCAGTTCTTC
CASSWETSGGVGEQFF
>TRBJ2-7|-|TRBV20-1|-
TGCAGTGCTAGTAGGCGGGGCGGGCTCCAGCTCTCCTACGAGCAGTACTTC
CSASRRGGLQLSYEQYF
>TRBJ1-2|-|TRBV29-1|TRBD1
TGCAGCGTCTGGGGGGACAGGCTTAACTATGGCTACACCTTC
CSVWGDRLNYGYTF
>TRBJ2-3|-|TRBV19|TRBD2
TGTGCCAGTAGTATAATGGGACTAGCGGCGGATACGCAGTATTTT
CASSIMGLAADTQYF
>TRBJ1-2|-|TRBV9|TRBD1
TGTGCCAGCAGCGTAGGGGTACAGGGGGCTCGCTACACCTTC
CASSVGVQGARYTF
>TRBJ2-7|-|TRBV5-4|TRBD1
TGTGCCAGCAGTTCGATCCGGGACAGGGACTACGAGCAGTACTTC
CASSSIRDRDYEQYF
>TRBJ2-2|-|TRBV19|TRBD2
TGTGCCAGTAGTTCCTACTCCTGGACTAGCGGGCAAAGGGTCGGGGAGCTGTTTTTT
CASSSYSWTSGQRVGELFF
>TRBJ2-5|few|TRBV5-1|TRBD2
TGCGCCAGCAGCCCTGGGACTAGCGGGGGTGAGACCCAGTACTTC
CASSPGTSGGETQYF
>TRBJ2-5|-|TRBV19|TRBD2
TGTGCCAGTAGTATACCATCCCTAGCGGGGGTTGGTGAGACCCAGTACTTC
CASSIPSLAGVGETQYF
>TRBJ2-7|-|TRBV2|-
TGTGCCAGCAGTCCCCAAGGCTTGGTGAGCGGCTACGAGCAGTACTTC
CASSPQGLVSGYEQYF
>TRBJ1-1|-|TRBV27|-
TGTGCCAGCCGCCCCGGGTTTGACACTGAAGCTTTCTTT
CASRPGFDTEAFF
>TRBJ1-2|-|TRBV18|TRBD1
TGTGCCAGCTCACCAACCCAGTACAGGGGGCCTTATGGCTACACCTTC
CASSPTQYRGPYGYTF
>TRBJ1-2|-|TRBV6-6|-
TGTGCCAGCACCCAAGAGGGCAGAGGTATTGGCTACACCTTC
CASTQEGRGIGYTF
>TRBJ1-3|-|TRBV10-2|TRBD1
TGCGCCAGCAGTGACGTCAGGGGGCACTCTGGAAACACCATATATTTT
CASSDVRGHSGNTIYF
>TRBJ2-7|once|TRBV10-1|TRBD1
TGCGCCAGCAGCGGACAGGTGGGAGTGGAGCAGTACTTC
CASSGQVGVEQYF
>TRBJ2-2|-|TRBV2|-
TGTGCCAGCAGTGCTGACGTGGGGGCCACCGGGGAGCTGTTTTTT
CASSADVGATGELFF
>TRBJ1-3|-|TRBV3-1/TRBV3-2|-
TGTGCCAGCAGCCAAGAAAGGACAACCTCTGGAAACACCATATATTTT
CASSQERTTSGNTIYF
>TRBJ1-6|-|TRBV7-3|-
TGTGCCAGCAGCTTAACAGCAGCGATCAATTCACCCCTCCACTTT
CASSLTAAINSPLHF
>TRBJ1-6|-|TRBV9|-
TGTGCCAGCAGCGCTCAGACAGGCTCCTCACCCCTCCACTTT
CASSAQTGSSPLHF
>TRBJ2-1|-|TRBV9|-
TGTGCCAGCAGCGTAGCTACGGCGGCCCTGGCTAATGAGCAGTTCTTC
CASSVATAALANEQFF
>TRBJ2-7|-|TRBV28|-
TGTGCCAGCACCCCCTCTGCAGCCTACGAGCAGTACTTC
CASTPSAAYEQYF
>TRBJ2-2|-|TRBV6-4|-
TGTGCCAGCAGGCGACAAATGAACACCGGGGAGCTGTTTTTT
CASRRQMNTGELFF
>TRBJ2-1|-|TRBV4-1|TRBD2
TGCGCCAGCAGCCAAGAGGGTGCGGGGGAGTACAATGAGCAGTTCTTC
CASSQEGAGEYNEQFF
>TRBJ1-6|-|TRBV2|TRBD1
TGTGCCAGCAGTGAAACAGGGGGTTTTAATTCACCCCTCCACTTT
CASSETGGFNSPLHF
>TRBJ2-3|-|TRBV29-1|-
TGCAGCGTCCTAGAACCGTTGGCAGATACGCAGTATTTT
CSVLEPLADTQYF
>TRBJ2-7|-|TRBV3-1/TRBV3-2|TRBD2
TGTGCCAGCAGCCTCCTACTAGCGGGGGGGCCCTACGAGCAGTACTTC
CASSLLLAGGPYEQYF
>TRBJ1-4|few|TRBV19|-
TGTGCCAGTAGTAACCGGGACTTTGCAACTAATGAAAAACTGTTTTTT
CASSNRDFATNEKLFF
>TRBJ2-3|-|TRBV5-1|-
TGCGCCAGCACCTCCTTGAGGGGGGGAGCCACAGATACGCAGTATTTT
CASTSLRGGATDTQYF
>TRBJ1-1|-|TRBV6-5|-
TGTGCCAGCAGTCCGCAGGGTTGGGGCACTGAAGCTTTCTTT
CASSPQGWGTEAFF
>TRBJ2-7|few|TRBV5-6|-
TGTGCCAGCAGCTTGGTCAATCCCAGCGAGCAGTACTTC
CASSLVNPSEQYF
>TRBJ2-1|once|TRBV11-3|TRBD2
TGTGCCAGCAGCTCTCCGGGACTAGGCAATGAGCAGTTCTTC
CASSSPGLGNEQFF
>TRBJ1-1|-|TRBV19|TRBD1
TGTGCCAGTAGTTATGACAGGGGGTCGTTCGGTTCGGACACTGAAGCTTTCTTT
CASSYDRGSFGSDTEAFF
>TRBJ1-3|-|TRBV7-8|-
TGTGCCAGCAGCTTAGCCAAGGGGTCAGGAAACACCATATATTTT
CASSLAKGSGNTIYF
>TRBJ2-7|once|TRBV5-1|-
TGCGCCAGCAAAGCCAGGGACTGGGAGAACTACGAGCAGTACTTC
CASKARDWENYEQYF
>TRBJ2-7|-|TRBV7-7|-
TGTGCCAGCAGCTTACGGCCGACAGAGGAGAGCGAGCAGTACTTC
CASSLRPTEESEQYF
>TRBJ2-2|-|TRBV24-1|TRBD1
TGTGCCACCAGTGGTGCAGGGGGACGGGACGGGGAGCTGTTTTTT
CATSGAGGRDGELFF
>TRBJ1-6|few|TRBV14|-
TGTGCCAGCAGCCAATACTCAGGGATCGGTTATAATTCACCCCTCCACTTT
CASSQYSGIGYNSPLHF
>TRBJ2-1|-|TRBV12-3/TRBV12-4|-
TGTGCCAGCAGTTTATTAGGGGGTGAGCAGTTCTTC
CASSLLGGEQFF
>TRBJ2-3|-|TRBV10-1|-
TGCGCCAGCAGTTCGGACACACGCACAGATACGCAGTATTTT
CASSSDTRTDTQYF
>TRBJ1-2|-|TRBV4-3|-
TGCGCCAGCAGCCCTGGGGGCCGGGGCTACACCTTC
CASSPGGRGYTF
>TRBJ1-2|-|TRBV10-3|-
TGTGCCATCACGGGCGGACTCTATGGCTACACCTTC
CAITGGLYGYTF
>TRBJ1-2|many|TRBV4-2|TRBD1
TGTGCCAGCAGCCAAGGGCATGCAGGGGGACTGGCTAACTATGGCTACACCTTC
CASSQGHAGGLANYGYTF
>TRBJ1-2|-|TRBV9|TRBD1
TGTGCCAGCAGCGGTGGACAGGGGCCTTATGGCTACACCTTC
CASSGGQGPYGYTF
>TRBJ1-3|-|TRBV30|-
TGTGCCTGGAGTGGCGGGCCTACTATATATTTT
CAWSGGPTIYF
>TRBJ2-3|once|TRBV5-4|TRBD1
TGTGCCAGCAGCTTGGCCTTAGGGGGCGCGACAGATACGCAGTATTTT
CASSLALGGATDTQYF
>TRBJ1-2|-|TRBV7-9|-
TGTGCCAGCAGCCTAGGGACTCCCCTTGGCTATGGCTACACCTTC
CASSLGTPLGYGYTF
>TRBJ2-7|-|TRBV2|TRBD1
TGTGCCAGCAGTGAAGCGTCGGGACAGGGGGGCTACGAGCAGTACTTC
CASSEASGQGGYEQYF
>TRBJ2-7|-|TRBV6-6|-
TGTGCCAGCAGTCGCGGGCCAATGGGGGGTGACGAGCAGTACTTC
CASSRGPMGGDEQYF
>TRBJ2-7|once|TRBV11-3|TRBD1
TGTGCCAGCAGCTTGGGGACAGGGGGTAGCTACGAGCAGTACTTC
CASSLGTGGSYEQYF
>TRBJ2-3|-|TRBV7-9|TRBD2
TGTGCCAGCAGCTTAGCGGCTAGCGGTACAGATACGCAGTATTTT
CASSLAASGTDTQYF
>TRBJ1-1|-|TRBV2|-
TGTGCCAGCATTTTGACCCCTGCGCGGACTGAAGCTTTCTTT
CASILTPARTEAFF
>TRBJ1-2|few|TRBV3-1/TRBV3-2|-
TGTGCCAGCAGCCAAACAGGCTCTGCATATGGCTACACCTTC
CASSQTGSAYGYTF
>TRBJ2-6|-|TRBV18|-
TGTGCCAGCTCACGCAACAGGGAATCTGGGGCCAACGTCCTGACTTTC
CASSRNRESGANVLTF